The T cell receptor (beta chain) under discussion was sequenced for a study of blood T cell repertoires in COVID-19 (TCRdb year 2020). Study-wide context: Samples from collaborators originated in the United States, Italy and Spain and spanned both the acute and convalescent phases of COVID-19. The material from the prospective study consisted of cDNA or gDNA derived from T cells, B-cell-depleted T cells, or PBMCs. Subjects who had been exposed to COVID-19, were actively infected with it, or had recovered from it provided the deeply sampled blood TCRbeta repertoires that made up the dataset. The repertoires were released in a freely available public database meant as a resource for research on the immune response to SARS-CoV-2. The samples were drawn from the first 160 participants of the ongoing ImmuneRACE study and from 950 to 1,500 subjects provided by 6 global collaborators. Sample metadata almost always included a de-identified subject ID, COVID-19 status, age in years and sex. Where HLA class I and class II types were available, the types were taken from metadata supplied by the sample provider, not from assay-based typing. The investigation overall reported the following: Clinical and demographic metadata were provided uncurated, with the amount varying by source and participant.

A remark on this clone: The antigen this receptor binds is unknown. The input lacks base qualities; no much larger clone sits a single base away.

Participants in the prospective study were enrolled through a virtual design, were aged roughly 18 to 90 years, and lived in 24 United States geographic areas. In the prospective study, cohorts were assigned on the basis of participant-reported clinical history obtained from a screening survey and a study questionnaire. Recovered participants in ImmuneRACE Cohort 3 were defined by two consecutive negative NP/OP PCR tests, clearance by a healthcare professional, or resolution of symptoms. In the prospective study, whole blood, serum and a nasopharyngeal or oropharyngeal swab were collected from each participant by mobile phlebotomists. Additional blood draws and questionnaires over an approximately two-month period could optionally be provided by prospective study participants. Blood samples from the prospective study were shipped frozen or at room temperature prior to DNA extraction. The CDR3 covers 14 residues, taking in both the cysteine and the phenylalanine. CDR3 DNA only is kept here, 42 bases in frame from base 1. Looking up the germline V gene yields CDR1 SGHVS and CDR2 FQNEAQ. Deletion took 1 base off V and 0 bases off J, with a span of 6 bases between the germline ends.

TCRbeta CDR3 regions were amplified from genomic DNA by means of the immunoSEQ Assay, a bias-controlled multiplex PCR. The authors processed their data as follows. Within the assay, amplification of reference gene primers was used to estimate how many nucleated cells each sample contained. To quantify the absolute abundance of each unique TCRbeta CDR3 rearrangement, sequence reads were collapsed and filtered. For each sample, productive Simpson clonality was calculated as the square root of Simpson's diversity index across productive rearrangements. TCRdb retrieved this table from immuneACCESS and kept in-frame rearrangements only. Not all clones are present; in checked studies, unresolved V genes account for under half, and no reason is known for the remainder. That table gives V, J and clone size, and the DNA gave D and trimming. The sample contains over 400,000 clones, approximately 90% of them found a single time. In total, the top ten clones hold around 7.9% of the sample.

The TCR originated in an older woman who had recovered from COVID-19. The V and J segments used are TRBV7-8 and TRBJ1-2; the D gene is unclear. Sequencing was carried out using PBMCs or T cells enriched from blood (not recorded which). The base sequence is TGTGCCAGCAGCTTAGGGGCAGCTAACTATGGCTACACCTTC. Translated, this gives CASSLGAANYGYTF.